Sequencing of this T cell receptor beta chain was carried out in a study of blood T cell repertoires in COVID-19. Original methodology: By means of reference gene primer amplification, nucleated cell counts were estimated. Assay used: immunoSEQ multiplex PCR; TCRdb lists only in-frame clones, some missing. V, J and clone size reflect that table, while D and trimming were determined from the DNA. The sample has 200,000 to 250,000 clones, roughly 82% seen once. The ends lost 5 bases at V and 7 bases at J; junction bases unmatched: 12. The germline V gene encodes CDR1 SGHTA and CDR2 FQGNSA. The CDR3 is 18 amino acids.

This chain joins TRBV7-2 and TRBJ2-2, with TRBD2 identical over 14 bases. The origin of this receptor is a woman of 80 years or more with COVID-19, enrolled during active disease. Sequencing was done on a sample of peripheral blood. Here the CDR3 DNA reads TGTGCCAGCAGCCGTGGACTAGCGGGGGGCGAGCTCATCGGGGAGCTGTTTTTT. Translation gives CASSRGLAGGELIGELFF.